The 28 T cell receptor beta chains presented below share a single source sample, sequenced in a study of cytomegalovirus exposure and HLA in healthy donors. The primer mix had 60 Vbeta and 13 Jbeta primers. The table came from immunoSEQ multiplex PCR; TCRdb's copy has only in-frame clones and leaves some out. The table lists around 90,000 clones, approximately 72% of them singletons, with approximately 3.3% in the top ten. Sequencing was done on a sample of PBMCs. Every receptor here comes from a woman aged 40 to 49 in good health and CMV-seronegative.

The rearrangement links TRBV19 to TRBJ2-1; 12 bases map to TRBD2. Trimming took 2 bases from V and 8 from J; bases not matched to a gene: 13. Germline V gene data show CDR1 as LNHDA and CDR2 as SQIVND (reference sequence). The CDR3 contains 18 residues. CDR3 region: CASSIRGASGRASHEQFF. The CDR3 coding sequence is TGTGCCAGTAGTATAAGGGGGGCTAGCGGGAGGGCATCCCATGAGCAGTTCTTC.

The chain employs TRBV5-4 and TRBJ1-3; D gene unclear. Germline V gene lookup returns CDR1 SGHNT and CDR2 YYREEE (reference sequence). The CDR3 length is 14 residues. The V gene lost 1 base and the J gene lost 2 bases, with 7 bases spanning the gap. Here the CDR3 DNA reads TGTGCCAGCAGCTTGCGGGGTCCTGGAAACACCATATATTTT. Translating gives CASSLRGPGNTIYF. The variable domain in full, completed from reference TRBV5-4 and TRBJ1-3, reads ETGVTQSPTHLIKTRGQQVTLRCSSQSGHNTVSWYQQALGQGPQFIFQYYREEENGRGNFPPRFSGLQFPNYSSELNVNALELDDSALYLCASSLRGPGNTIYFGEGSWLTVV.

The CDR3 sequence is CASSPGTGESYEQYF. In DNA form, the CDR3 reads TGCGCCAGCAGCCCGGGGACAGGGGAATCCTACGAGCAGTACTTC. This chain uses TRBV5-1 with TRBJ2-7; TRBD1 matches at 10 bases. Trimming cost V 4 bases and J 1 base; bases outside gene matches: 5. The CDR3 length is 15 residues. The germline V gene encodes CDR1 SGHRS and CDR2 YFSETQ.

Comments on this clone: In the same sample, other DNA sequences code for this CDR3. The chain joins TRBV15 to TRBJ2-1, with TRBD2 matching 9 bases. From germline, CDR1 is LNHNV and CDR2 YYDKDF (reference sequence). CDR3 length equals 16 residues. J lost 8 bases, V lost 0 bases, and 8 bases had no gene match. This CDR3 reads CATSRDLAGGEDEQFF. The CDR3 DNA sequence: TGTGCCACCAGCAGAGATCTGGCGGGAGGGGAGGATGAGCAGTTCTTC. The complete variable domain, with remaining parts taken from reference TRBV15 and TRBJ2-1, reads DAMVIQNPRYQVTQFGKPVTLSCSQTLNHNVMYWYQQKSSQAPKLLFHYYDKDFNNEADTPDNFQSRRPNTSFCFLDIRSPGLGDTAMYLCATSRDLAGGEDEQFFGPGTRLTVL.

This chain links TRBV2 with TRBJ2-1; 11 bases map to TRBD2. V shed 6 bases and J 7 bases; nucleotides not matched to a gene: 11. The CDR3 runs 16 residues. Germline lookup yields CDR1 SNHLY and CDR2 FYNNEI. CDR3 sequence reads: CASRFLAGGSGNEQFF. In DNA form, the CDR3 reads TGTGCCAGCAGGTTCCTAGCGGGAGGCAGTGGGAATGAGCAGTTCTTC. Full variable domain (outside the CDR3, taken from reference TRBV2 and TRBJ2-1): EPEVTQTPSHQVTQMGQEVILRCVPISNHLYFYWYRQILGQKVEFLVSFYNNEISEKSEIFDDQFSVERPDGSNFTLKIRSTKLEDSAMYFCASRFLAGGSGNEQFFGPGTRLTVL.

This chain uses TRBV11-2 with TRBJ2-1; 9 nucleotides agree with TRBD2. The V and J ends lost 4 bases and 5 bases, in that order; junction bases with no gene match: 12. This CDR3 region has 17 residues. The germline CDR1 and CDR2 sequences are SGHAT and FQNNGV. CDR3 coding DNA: TGTGCCAGCAGCTCTCCGGGACTAGCCACCCTACACAATGAGCAGTTCTTC. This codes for CASSSPGLATLHNEQFF.

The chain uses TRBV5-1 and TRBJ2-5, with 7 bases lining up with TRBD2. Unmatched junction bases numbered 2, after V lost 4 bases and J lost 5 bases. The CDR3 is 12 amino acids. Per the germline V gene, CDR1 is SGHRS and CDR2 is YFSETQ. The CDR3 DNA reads TGCGCCAGCAGCCCCGGGGGGGAGACCCAGTACTTC. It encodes CASSPGGETQYF.

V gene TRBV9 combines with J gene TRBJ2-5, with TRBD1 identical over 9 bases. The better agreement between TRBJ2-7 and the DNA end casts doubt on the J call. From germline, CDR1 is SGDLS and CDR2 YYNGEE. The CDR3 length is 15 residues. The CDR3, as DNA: TGTGCCAGCAGCGTAGACCCGGGACAGGGTAGCGAGCAGTACTTC. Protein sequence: CASSVDPGQGSEQYF.

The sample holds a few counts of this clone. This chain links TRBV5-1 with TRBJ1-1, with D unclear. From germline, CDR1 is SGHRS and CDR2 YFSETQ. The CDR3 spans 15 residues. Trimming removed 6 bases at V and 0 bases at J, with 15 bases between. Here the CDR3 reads CASTLENNLNTEAFF. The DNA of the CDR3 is TGCGCCAGCACCCTTGAAAACAATCTGAACACTGAAGCTTTCTTT.

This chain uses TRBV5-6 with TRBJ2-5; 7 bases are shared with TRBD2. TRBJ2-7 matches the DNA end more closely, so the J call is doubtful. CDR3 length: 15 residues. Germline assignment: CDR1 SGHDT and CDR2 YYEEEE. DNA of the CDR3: TGTGCCAGCAGCCGACCGGGGGAGGGATCCTACGAGCAGTACTTC. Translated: CASSRPGEGSYEQYF.

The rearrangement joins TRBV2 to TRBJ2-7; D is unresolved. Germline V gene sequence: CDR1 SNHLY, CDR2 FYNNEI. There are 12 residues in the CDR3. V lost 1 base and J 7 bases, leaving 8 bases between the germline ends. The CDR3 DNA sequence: TGTGCCAGCAGTGAAGGGAAGACAGAGCAGTACTTC. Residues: CASSEGKTEQYF.

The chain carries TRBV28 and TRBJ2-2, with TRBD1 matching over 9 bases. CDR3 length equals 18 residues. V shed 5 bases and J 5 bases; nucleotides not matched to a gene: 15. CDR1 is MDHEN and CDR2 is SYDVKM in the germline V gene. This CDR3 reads CASSPYYPRTGVTGELFF. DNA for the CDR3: TGTGCCAGCAGTCCTTATTACCCCCGGACAGGGGTTACCGGGGAGCTGTTTTTT.

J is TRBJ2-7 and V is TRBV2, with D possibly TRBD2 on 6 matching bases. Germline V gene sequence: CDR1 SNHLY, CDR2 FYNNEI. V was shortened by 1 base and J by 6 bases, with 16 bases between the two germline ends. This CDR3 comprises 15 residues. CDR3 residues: CASSEGVIFGSEQYF. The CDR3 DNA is TGTGCCAGCAGTGAAGGCGTGATCTTCGGGAGCGAGCAGTACTTC.

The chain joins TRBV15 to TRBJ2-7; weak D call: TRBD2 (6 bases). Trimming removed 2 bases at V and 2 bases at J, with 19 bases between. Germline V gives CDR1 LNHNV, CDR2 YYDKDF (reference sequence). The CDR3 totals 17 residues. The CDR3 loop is CATSRSGGAGQAYEQYF. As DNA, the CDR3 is TGTGCCACCAGCAGATCCGGGGGTGCGGGTCAAGCCTACGAGCAGTACTTC.

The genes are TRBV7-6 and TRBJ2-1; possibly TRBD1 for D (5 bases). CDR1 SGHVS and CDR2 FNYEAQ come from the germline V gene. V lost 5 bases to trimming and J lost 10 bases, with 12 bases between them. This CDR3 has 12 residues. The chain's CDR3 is CASSLRVGEQFF. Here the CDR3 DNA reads TGTGCCAGCAGCCTCAGGGTTGGGGAGCAGTTCTTC.

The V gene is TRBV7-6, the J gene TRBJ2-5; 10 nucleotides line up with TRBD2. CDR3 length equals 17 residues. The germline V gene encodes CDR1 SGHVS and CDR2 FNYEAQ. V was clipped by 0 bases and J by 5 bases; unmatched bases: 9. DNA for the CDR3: TGTGCCAGCAGCTTAGCGTCTAGCGGGAGTATAACGGAGACCCAGTACTTC. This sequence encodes CASSLASSGSITETQYF. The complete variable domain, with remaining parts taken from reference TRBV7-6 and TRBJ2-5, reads GAGVSQSPRYKVTKRGQDVALRCDPISGHVSLYWYRQALGQGPEFLTYFNYEAQQDKSGLPNDRFSAERPEGSISTLTIQRTEQRDSAMYRCASSLASSGSITETQYFGPGTRLLVL.

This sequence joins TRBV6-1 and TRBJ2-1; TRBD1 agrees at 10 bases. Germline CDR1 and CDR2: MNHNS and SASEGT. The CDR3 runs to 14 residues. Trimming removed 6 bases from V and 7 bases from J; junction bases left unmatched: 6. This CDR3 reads CASRGTGDLNEQFF. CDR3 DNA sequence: TGTGCCAGCAGGGGGACAGGGGACTTAAATGAGCAGTTCTTC.

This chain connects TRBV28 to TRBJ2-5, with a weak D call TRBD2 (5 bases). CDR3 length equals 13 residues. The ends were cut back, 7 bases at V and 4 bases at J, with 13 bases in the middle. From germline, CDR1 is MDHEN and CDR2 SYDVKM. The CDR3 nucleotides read TGTGCCAGCATCGGACGGGGAAGAGAGACCCAGTACTTC. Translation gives CASIGRGRETQYF. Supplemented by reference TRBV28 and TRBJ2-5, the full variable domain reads DVKVTQSSRYLVKRTGEKVFLECVQDMDHENMFWYRQDPGLGLRLIYFSYDVKMKEKGDIPEGYSVSREKKERFSLILESASTNQTSMYLCASIGRGRETQYFGPGTRLLVL.

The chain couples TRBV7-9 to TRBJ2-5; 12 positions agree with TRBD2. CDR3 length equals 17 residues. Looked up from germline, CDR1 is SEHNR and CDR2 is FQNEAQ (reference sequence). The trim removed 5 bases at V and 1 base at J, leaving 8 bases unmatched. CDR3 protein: CASSPYGTSGFQETQYF. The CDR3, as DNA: TGTGCCAGCAGCCCATACGGGACTAGCGGGTTCCAAGAGACCCAGTACTTC. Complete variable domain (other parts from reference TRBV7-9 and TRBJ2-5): DTGVSQNPRHKITKRGQNVTFRCDPISEHNRLYWYRQTLGQGPEFLTYFQNEAQLEKSRLLSDRFSAERPKGSFSTLEIQRTEQGDSAMYLCASSPYGTSGFQETQYFGPGTRLLVL.

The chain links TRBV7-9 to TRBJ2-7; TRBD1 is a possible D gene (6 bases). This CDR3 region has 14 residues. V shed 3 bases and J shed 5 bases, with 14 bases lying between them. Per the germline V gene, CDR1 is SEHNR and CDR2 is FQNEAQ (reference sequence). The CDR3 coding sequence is TGTGCCAGCAGCTTGGAGAGGGGGTTCCACGAGCAGTACTTC. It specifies CASSLERGFHEQYF.

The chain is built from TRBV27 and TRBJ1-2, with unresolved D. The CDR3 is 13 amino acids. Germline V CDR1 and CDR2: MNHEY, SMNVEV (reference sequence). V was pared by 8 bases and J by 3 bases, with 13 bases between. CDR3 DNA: TGTGCCAGCCGCAGAGCGGAACACTATGGCTACACCTTC. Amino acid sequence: CASRRAEHYGYTF.

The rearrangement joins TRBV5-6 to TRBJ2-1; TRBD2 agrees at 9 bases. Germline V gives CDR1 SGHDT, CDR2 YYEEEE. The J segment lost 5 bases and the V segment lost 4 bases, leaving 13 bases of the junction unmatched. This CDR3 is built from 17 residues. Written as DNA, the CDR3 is TGTGCCAGCAGCCCTAGGGGATTTAGCGGGAGAAACAATGAGCAGTTCTTC. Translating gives CASSPRGFSGRNNEQFF.

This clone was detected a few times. The DNA of the CDR3 is TGTGCCAGCAGTTTTCGGTCGAACACTGAAGCTTTCTTT. This encodes CASSFRSNTEAFF. The chain combines TRBV27 with TRBJ1-1; D not certain. CDR1 and CDR2 from the germline V gene are MNHEY and SMNVEV (reference sequence). V lost 3 bases and J 1 base, leaving 6 bases between the germline ends. The CDR3 is 13 amino acids.

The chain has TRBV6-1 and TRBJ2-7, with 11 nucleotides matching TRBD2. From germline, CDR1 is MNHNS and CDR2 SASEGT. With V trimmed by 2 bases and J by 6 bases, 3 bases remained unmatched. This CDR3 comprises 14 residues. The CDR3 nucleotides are TGTGCCAGCAGTGAAATAGGGACTAGCGGCGAGCAGTACTTC. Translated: CASSEIGTSGEQYF.

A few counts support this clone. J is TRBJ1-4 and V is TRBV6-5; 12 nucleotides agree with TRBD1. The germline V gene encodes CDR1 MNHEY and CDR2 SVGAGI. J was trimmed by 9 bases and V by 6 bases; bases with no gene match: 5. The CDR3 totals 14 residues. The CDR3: CASSRDRGPQKLFF. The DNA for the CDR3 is TGTGCCAGCAGCCGGGACAGGGGGCCCCAAAAACTGTTTTTT.

CDR3 sequence reads: CASSRDRVKDEQYF. CDR3 DNA: TGTGCCAGCAGCCGGGACAGGGTCAAGGACGAGCAGTACTTC. The V call is TRBV6-5, the J call TRBJ2-7; TRBD1 aligns across 9 bases. The CDR3 is 14 residues long. The V gene end was trimmed by 6 bases and the J gene end by 5 bases; junction bases not matched to a gene: 8. CDR1 is MNHEY, CDR2 SVGAGI, per germline.

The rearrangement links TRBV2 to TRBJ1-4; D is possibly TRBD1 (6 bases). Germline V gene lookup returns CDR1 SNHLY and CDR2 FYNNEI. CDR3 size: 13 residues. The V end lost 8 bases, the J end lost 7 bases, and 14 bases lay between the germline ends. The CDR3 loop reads CASGGGFGEKLFF. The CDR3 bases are TGTGCCAGCGGGGGCGGGTTCGGTGAAAAACTGTTTTTT.

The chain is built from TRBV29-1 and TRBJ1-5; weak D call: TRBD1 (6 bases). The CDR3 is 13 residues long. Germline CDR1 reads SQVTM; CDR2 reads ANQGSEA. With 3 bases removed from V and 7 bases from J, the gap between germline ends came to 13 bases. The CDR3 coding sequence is TGCAGCGTTGAGCAGGGGACGGACCAGCCCCAGCATTTT. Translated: CSVEQGTDQPQHF.